This TCR beta chain is from a study of blood T cell repertoires in COVID-19. Data came from immunoSEQ multiplex PCR; TCRdb stores just in-frame clones and leaves some out. The table records around 200,000 clones, about 88% of them present only once. J was trimmed by 8 bases and V by 4 bases; bases with no gene match: 6. Germline V lookup: CDR1 SEHNR, CDR2 FQNEAQ (reference sequence). CDR3 length: 14 amino acids. This clonotype was obtained from a woman aged 80 or older in a cohort sampled during active or convalescent COVID-19. V gene TRBV7-9 combines with J gene TRBJ1-3; TRBD1 agrees at 9 bases. Sequenced input: peripheral blood. CDR3 sequence: CASSYLDRGYTIYF. Here the CDR3 DNA reads TGTGCCAGCAGCTACCTGGACAGGGGTTACACCATATATTTT.